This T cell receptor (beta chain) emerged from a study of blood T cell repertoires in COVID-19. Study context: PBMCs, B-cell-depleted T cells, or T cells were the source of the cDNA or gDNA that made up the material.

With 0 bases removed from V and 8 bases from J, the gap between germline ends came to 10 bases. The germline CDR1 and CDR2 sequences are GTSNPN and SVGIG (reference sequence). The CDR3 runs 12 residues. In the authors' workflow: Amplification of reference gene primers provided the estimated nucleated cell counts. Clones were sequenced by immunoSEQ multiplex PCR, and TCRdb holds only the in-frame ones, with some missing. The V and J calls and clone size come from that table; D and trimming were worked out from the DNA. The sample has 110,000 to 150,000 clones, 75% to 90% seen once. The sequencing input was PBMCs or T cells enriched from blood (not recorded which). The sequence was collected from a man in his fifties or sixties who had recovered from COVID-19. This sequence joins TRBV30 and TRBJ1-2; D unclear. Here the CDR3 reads CAWSVYEIGYTF. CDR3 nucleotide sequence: TGTGCCTGGAGTGTATATGAGATCGGCTACACCTTC.